One sample yielded the 3 T cell receptor beta chains listed below, sequenced in a study of beta chain features in type 1 diabetes. Expressed TCRB transcripts were sequenced because the isolated RNA had all been reverse transcribed beforehand. Sequencing used immunoSEQ multiplex PCR; TCRdb keeps in-frame clones, though not all of them. The sample consists of about 150,000 clones, roughly 53% of them appearing once. Sequencing input: Tregs from blood. Source of these receptors: a young man in good health.

This clone was counted between two and nine times. The rearrangement links TRBV7-2 to TRBJ2-1; 16 bases agree with TRBD2. Germline V gene lookup returns CDR1 SGHTA and CDR2 FQGNSA. V was pared by 6 bases and J by 1 base, with 9 bases of the junction left unmatched. This CDR3 has 19 residues. The CDR3 protein is CASRPSGLAGGVSYNEQFF. CDR3 nucleotide sequence: TGTGCCAGCAGACCTTCGGGACTAGCGGGAGGGGTATCCTACAATGAGCAGTTCTTC.

V and J are TRBV28 and TRBJ2-7; 8 bases line up with TRBD1. The CDR3 contains 14 residues. With V trimmed by 3 bases and J by 5 bases, 6 bases remained unmatched. From germline, CDR1 is MDHEN and CDR2 SYDVKM. The CDR3 protein is CASSFRGRRDEQYF. The CDR3 DNA follows: TGTGCCAGCAGTTTCAGGGGGCGCAGAGACGAGCAGTACTTC.

This clone was seen a handful of times. This chain connects TRBV4-2 to TRBJ2-2; D is perhaps TRBD1 (6 bases). V shed 2 bases and J shed 5 bases, with 12 bases lying between them. The CDR3 runs 15 residues. Germline-derived CDR1 and CDR2 are LGHNA and YNFKEQ. CDR3 in DNA: TGTGCCAGCAGCCAAATGCTACAGGGAACCGGGGAGCTGTTTTTT. It is translated as CASSQMLQGTGELFF.